This TCR beta chain derives from a study of blood T cell repertoires in COVID-19. Participants were aged about 18 to 90 years, lived in some 23 US areas, and enrolled virtually. Cohort assignment relied on participant-reported clinical history. Donors in Cohort 3 counted as recovered after two negative PCRs, clearance, or symptom resolution. This clone came up once. Clones were sequenced by immunoSEQ multiplex PCR, and TCRdb holds only the in-frame ones, with some missing. Of some 400,000 clones detected, 85% to 90% appear once; the ten largest clones hold roughly 1.1%. From germline, CDR1 is WSHSY and CDR2 SAAADI. This CDR3 comprises 19 residues. The V gene end was trimmed by 5 bases and the J gene end by 0 bases; junction bases not matched to a gene: 10.

This sequence was found in a young man who had recovered from COVID-19. Sequenced input: PBMCs or T cells enriched from blood (not recorded which). This rearrangement joins TRBV10-2 to TRBJ2-3; the match to TRBD2 covers 14 bases. As DNA, the CDR3 is TGCGCCAGCAGTCGGAGAGGGACTAGCGGGAGAGGGAGCACAGATACGCAGTATTTT. Amino acid sequence: CASSRRGTSGRGSTDTQYF.